These 6 T cell receptor beta chains were all obtained from the same sample, sequenced in a study of T cells in Graves' hyperthyroidism and ophthalmopathy. There were TCR beta CDR3 regions amplified from RNA transcripts. The TCR CDR3 was amplified in a first-round RT-PCR using the HTBI primer set. TCRdb reprocessed the multiplex PCR reads with MiXCR, giving one entry per CDR3 protein. The sample records 500,000 to 750,000 distinct CDR3 sequences, about 43% being singletons. The sample was peripheral blood or thyroid tissue (not recorded which). These receptors were obtained from a woman in her late teens or twenties with Graves' hyperthyroidism.

The chain uses TRBV7-9 and TRBJ2-7; 10 bases fit TRBD2. The J call is in doubt because the DNA end fits TRBJ2-1 better. The germline gives CDR1 SEHNR, CDR2 FQNEAQ (reference sequence). CDR3 length equals 18 residues. The chain's CDR3 is CASSPHPWLAGVYNEQFF. CDR3 DNA: TGTGCCAGCAGCCCTCACCCCTGGCTAGCGGGAGTGTACAATGAGCAGTTCTTC.

The chain joins TRBV7-4 to TRBJ1-3; 7 bases are a match to TRBD1. From germline, CDR1 is SGHVT and CDR2 SQSDAQ. With V trimmed by 5 bases and J by 4 bases, 8 bases remained unmatched. The CDR3 runs to 15 residues. The CDR3 DNA is TGTGCCAGCAGCGTAGAGGGGGCTGAGGGAAACACCATATATTTT. Residues: CASSVEGAEGNTIYF.

Many counts were recorded for this clonotype. The chain couples TRBV7-9 to TRBJ2-5; D possibly matches TRBD1 or TRBD2 (5 bases each). Germline CDR1 SEHNR, CDR2 FQNEAQ (reference sequence). CDR3 length equals 18 residues. Trimming cost V 5 bases and J 7 bases, with 29 bases left between them. CDR3: CASSNTERSGAGGGTQYF. In DNA, the CDR3 is TGTGCCAGCAGCAATACCGAACGGAGTGGGGCTGGCGGAGGGACCCAGTACTTC.

The sample holds many counts of this clonotype. V gene TRBV4-1 combines with J gene TRBJ2-7, with a weak D call TRBD1 (6 bases). The CDR3 runs to 15 residues. Germline V gene sequence: CDR1 MGHRA, CDR2 YSYEKL. V lost 2 bases and J lost 6, with 17 bases in between. DNA of the CDR3: TGCGCCAGCAGCCAAAGGGGACAACCGCTATCCGAGCAGTACTTC. Translating it yields CASSQRGQPLSEQYF.

The chain joins TRBV20-1 to TRBJ2-5; tentatively, D is TRBD1 or TRBD2 (5 bases each). The CDR3 runs to 13 residues. Germline CDR1 reads DFQATT; CDR2 reads SNEGSKA (reference sequence). V lost 5 bases to trimming and J lost 3 bases, with 13 bases between them. The CDR3 coding sequence is TGCAGTGCTGGCCCCGGGGCAAAAGAGACCCAGTACTTC. It is translated as CSAGPGAKETQYF.

Points on this clonotype: The missing conserved phenylalanine or tryptophan at the end of this CDR3 makes a read error likely. The chain links TRBV5-8 to TRBJ1-3, with a weak D call TRBD1 (5 bases). Trimming took 4 bases from V and 8 from J, leaving 19 bases between them. CDR3 length equals 15 residues. The germline V gene encodes CDR1 SGHTS and CDR2 YDEGEE. The CDR3 DNA reads as TGTGCCAGCAGCCAAGACTGGACATCAGGCGACACCATATATCTT. It is translated as CASSQDWTSGDTIYL.